These 9 T cell receptor beta chains were all obtained from the same sample, sequenced in a study of sequential checkpoint blockade in melanoma. The data were produced by immunoSEQ multiplex PCR, yet TCRdb's version contains in-frame clones alone and is incomplete. The table has more than 5,000 clones, around 54% seen once; the top ten hold roughly a sixth. Treatment indicated: randomized to nivolumab then ipilimumab (arm A) or the reverse (arm B). This sample comprised CD8+ T cells sorted from blood (inferred from file names), obtained from a patient given nivolumab and ipilimumab in sequence. These receptor sequences come from a human donor with melanoma.

This clone has just a few counts. The V call is TRBV29-1, the J call TRBJ2-5, with a possible D match to TRBD2 (5 bases). The germline CDR1 and CDR2 sequences are SQVTM and ANQGSEA. V dropped 3 bases and J dropped 5 bases, with 19 bases sitting between them. The CDR3 has 15 amino acids. The CDR3 spells CSVDGAGPYRETQYF. The CDR3 coding sequence is TGCAGCGTTGATGGTGCGGGCCCATATAGGGAGACCCAGTACTTC.

V gene TRBV5-1 combines with J gene TRBJ2-4; 7 positions match TRBD1. The CDR3 sequence is 16 residues long. The junction had 15 bases not matched to a gene; V was cut back by 7 bases and J by 5 bases. Looked up from germline, CDR1 is SGHRS and CDR2 is YFSETQ. This CDR3 is CASAWGIWQGENIQYF. CDR3 sequence (DNA): TGCGCCAGCGCTTGGGGGATATGGCAGGGGGAAAACATTCAGTACTTC.

The J gene is TRBJ2-2, the V gene TRBV27; D is perhaps TRBD2 (6 bases). V lost 4 bases, J lost 3 bases, and 15 bases lay in between. The CDR3 consists of 16 residues. Germline V gives CDR1 MNHEY, CDR2 SMNVEV (reference sequence). In DNA, the CDR3 is TGTGCCAGCAGTTATTTGGAGGGCCGGGACACCGGGGAGCTGTTTTTT. Its translation: CASSYLEGRDTGELFF.

This sequence joins TRBV7-9 and TRBJ2-7, with 7 positions matching TRBD2. This CDR3 has 15 amino acids. Germline V lookup: CDR1 SEHNR, CDR2 FQNEAQ (reference sequence). V trimming: 3 bases; J trimming: 0 bases; junction bases outside the gene matches: 5. The CDR3 DNA reads TGTGCCAGCAGCTTGGACGGGGGGATCTCCTACGAGCAGTACTTC. It codes for CASSLDGGISYEQYF.

The rearrangement uses TRBV9 and TRBJ2-5; D remains ambiguous. Germline CDR1 and CDR2: SGDLS and YYNGEE. V was shortened by 4 bases and J by 5 bases, with 9 bases between the two germline ends. The CDR3 is 12 amino acids. DNA for the CDR3: TGTGCCAGCAGCCCCGAGGAGGAGACCCAGTACTTC. Its translation is CASSPEEETQYF.

The V call is TRBV30, the J call TRBJ2-4, with 7 bases lining up with TRBD1. CDR1 GTSNPN and CDR2 SVGIG come from the germline V gene (reference sequence). Trimming removed 2 bases from V and 5 bases from J; junction bases left unmatched: 9. CDR3 length: 15 amino acids. CDR3 in DNA: TGTGCCTGGAGTACAGGGGACAGACCCCAAAACATTCAGTACTTC. This sequence encodes CAWSTGDRPQNIQYF.

The rearrangement uses TRBV4-3 and TRBJ2-6; D is unresolved. Looked up from germline, CDR1 is LGHNA and CDR2 is YSLEER. V lost 4 bases to trimming and J lost 3 bases, with 10 bases between them. This CDR3 has 15 residues. Here the CDR3 DNA reads TGCGCCAGCAGCCCCCTCTCCGGTGGGGCCAACGTCCTGACTTTC. This gives the protein CASSPLSGGANVLTF.

V gene TRBV7-9 combines with J gene TRBJ2-6; 7 positions agree with TRBD2. Per the germline V gene, CDR1 is SEHNR and CDR2 is FQNEAQ (reference sequence). The CDR3 has 17 residues. V lost 5 bases, J lost 3 bases, and 10 bases stayed unmatched. CDR3 sequence: CASSPAREGGGANVLTF. CDR3 nucleotide sequence: TGTGCCAGCAGCCCAGCGAGGGAGGGAGGTGGGGCCAACGTCCTGACTTTC.

The V call is TRBV18, the J call TRBJ2-5; the D is unclear. V was trimmed by 1 base and J by 2 bases, leaving 8 bases between them. Germline V gene sequence: CDR1 KGHSH, CDR2 LQKENI. CDR3 length: 14 residues. This chain's CDR3 is CASSPLLQQETQYF. CDR3 coding DNA: TGTGCCAGCTCACCACTCTTACAGCAAGAGACCCAGTACTTC. Variable domain in full (rest from reference TRBV18 and TRBJ2-5): NAGVMQNPRHLVRRRGQEARLRCSPMKGHSHVYWYRQLPEEGLKFMVYLQKENIIDESGMPKERFSAEFPKEGPSILRIQQVVRGDSAAYFCASSPLLQQETQYFGPGTRLLVL.